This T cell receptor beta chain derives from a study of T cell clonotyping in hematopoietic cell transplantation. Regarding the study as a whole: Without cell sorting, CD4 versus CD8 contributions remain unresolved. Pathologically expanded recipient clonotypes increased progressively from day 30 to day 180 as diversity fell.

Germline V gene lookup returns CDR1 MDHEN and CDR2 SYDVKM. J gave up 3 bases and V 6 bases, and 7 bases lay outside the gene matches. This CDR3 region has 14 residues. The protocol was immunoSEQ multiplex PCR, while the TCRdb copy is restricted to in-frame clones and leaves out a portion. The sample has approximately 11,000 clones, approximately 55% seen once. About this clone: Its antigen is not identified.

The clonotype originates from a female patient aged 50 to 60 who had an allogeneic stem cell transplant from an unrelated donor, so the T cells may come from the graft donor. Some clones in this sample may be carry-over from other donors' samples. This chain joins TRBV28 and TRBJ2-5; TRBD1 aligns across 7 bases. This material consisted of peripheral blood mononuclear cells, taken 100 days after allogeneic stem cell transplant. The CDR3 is CASSRQGREETQYF. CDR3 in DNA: TGTGCCAGCAGCCGACAGGGTCGGGAAGAGACCCAGTACTTC.